Listed here is a single T cell receptor (beta chain). The antigen is unknown. This record comes from a study of T cells in localized non-small cell lung cancer. Trimming cost V 1 base and J 5 bases; bases outside gene matches: 4. This CDR3 is built from 15 residues. Germline V gene sequence: CDR1 SGHNT, CDR2 YYREEE (reference sequence). Study-wide results and caveats: Clonality peaked in uninvolved adjacent lung rather than tumor. With higher T cell density in blood came longer overall survival. Within adjacent lung there appeared a median around 60 of the top 100 tumor clones. The study sequenced only one region of the tumor. As a result, intratumor heterogeneity could not be excluded and remains possible.

Sequencing used immunoSEQ multiplex PCR; TCRdb keeps in-frame clones, though not all of them. This sample has tens of thousands of clones, with approximately 91% found just once. The sequenced sample was peripheral blood, obtained before any cancer treatment. The chain combines TRBV5-4 with TRBJ2-7, with 12 nucleotides matching TRBD1. The receptor comes from a woman aged 40-75 years with stage I lung adenocarcinoma. CDR3 sequence reads: CASSLPGQGANEQYF. CDR3 sequence (DNA): TGTGCCAGCAGCTTGCCGGGACAGGGGGCGAACGAGCAGTACTTC.